One sample yielded the 14 T cell receptor beta chains listed below, sequenced in a study of response to subunit inactivated influenza vaccine. TCRdb recomputed calls from the RT-PCR reads with MiXCR, one row per CDR3 protein. The sample holds about 540,000 distinct CDR3 sequences, approximately 24% seen once. This sample was also put to use in a study of T cells expressing NK-cell markers. That report adds: A 5'RACE template switching approach incorporating UMIs was used to make TCR beta cDNA.

This sample comprised CD4+ T cells sorted from PBMCs, obtained about 12 days after vaccination. The receptors were gathered from a man aged 50 to 60 who received an inactivated influenza vaccine.

The CDR3, as DNA: TGTGCCAGCAGTAGGACTAGCGGGAGAGGTGAGCAGTTCTTC. The encoded protein is CASSRTSGRGEQFF. V gene TRBV6-1 combines with J gene TRBJ2-1; 13 bases match TRBD2. The V and J ends lost 5 bases and 9 bases, in that order; junction bases with no gene match: 4. This CDR3 spans 14 amino acids. In germline, CDR1 is MNHNS, CDR2 SASEGT.

V is TRBV10-3 and J is TRBJ2-7; 9 bases line up with TRBD1. V lost 10 bases, J lost 6 bases, and 10 bases stayed unmatched. CDR1 ENHRY and CDR2 SYGVKD come from the germline V gene. The CDR3 covers 13 residues. CDR3 protein: CATERTGDGEQYF. CDR3 coding DNA: TGTGCCACGGAAAGGACAGGGGATGGCGAGCAGTACTTC.

The sample holds one count of this clonotype. The chain recombines TRBV15 with TRBJ2-7, with 12 bases identical to TRBD2. V was clipped by 5 bases and J by 0 bases; unmatched bases: 5. Germline CDR1 reads LNHNV; CDR2 reads YYDKDF (reference sequence). This CDR3 contains 16 residues. CDR3 DNA sequence: TGTGCCACCAGCGGAAAGACTAGCGGGAGCTCCTACGAGCAGTACTTC. This translates into CATSGKTSGSSYEQYF.

The chain links TRBV3-1 to TRBJ2-1, with TRBD2 identical over 10 bases. The CDR3 is 14 amino acids. V shed 3 bases and J 8 bases; nucleotides not matched to a gene: 4. Germline assignment: CDR1 LGHDT and CDR2 YNNKEL (reference sequence). As DNA, the CDR3 is TGTGCCAGCAGCCATTCTAGCGGGGGCCATGAGCAGTTCTTC. This translates into CASSHSSGGHEQFF.

The chain is built from TRBV20-1 and TRBJ2-5; D is uncertain. The V and J ends lost 6 bases and 3 bases respectively, with 14 bases between them. Germline CDR1 DFQATT, CDR2 SNEGSKA (reference sequence). This CDR3 contains 13 residues. Here the CDR3 reads CSASRANKETQYF. The CDR3 region has the DNA TGCAGTGCGTCCCGGGCCAACAAAGAGACCCAGTACTTC.

The chain is built from TRBV7-2 and TRBJ2-3; D is possibly TRBD1 or TRBD2 (5 bases each). The CDR3 loop spans 13 amino acids. In germline, CDR1 is SGHTA, CDR2 FQGNSA. V lost 5 bases, J lost 6 bases, and 12 bases lay in between. CDR3 nucleotide sequence: TGTGCCAGCAGCGTGGGACGCGACGATACGCAGTATTTT. This encodes CASSVGRDDTQYF.

The CDR3 DNA reads as TGCAGCGTCAGGGCAAGCTCCTACAATGAGCAGTTCTTC. Translation gives CSVRASSYNEQFF. V is TRBV29-1 and J is TRBJ2-1; tentatively, D is TRBD1 (5 bases). V lost 6 bases and J lost 0, with 9 bases in between. This CDR3 spans 13 amino acids. The germline CDR1 and CDR2 sequences are SQVTM and ANQGSEA.

The V and J genes are TRBV6-2 or TRBV6-3 and TRBJ2-3; D remains ambiguous. Germline CDR1 reads MNHEY; CDR2 reads SVGEGT. V lost 2 bases, J lost 3 bases, and 15 bases lay in between. There are 16 residues in the CDR3. The DNA for the CDR3 is TGTGCCAGCAGTTACGGGAACTGGGATCTTACAGATACGCAGTATTTT. This gives the protein CASSYGNWDLTDTQYF.

This clonotype was seen more than once but under ten times. The gene calls are TRBV15 and TRBJ2-1; possibly TRBD1 for D (6 bases). The CDR3 runs 12 residues. Germline loops: CDR1 LNHNV, CDR2 YYDKDF (reference sequence). Trimming shortened V by 3 bases and J by 10 bases, and 10 bases separated the two germline ends. The CDR3 nucleotides are TGTGCCACCAGCAGTTCAGGGGACGAGCAGTTCTTC. Translating gives CATSSSGDEQFF.

The V and J genes are TRBV20-1 and TRBJ2-1; D may be TRBD1 (6 bases). The CDR3 has 12 residues. Trimming stripped 6 bases from V and 5 bases from J, with 11 bases between. The germline gives CDR1 DFQATT, CDR2 SNEGSKA (reference sequence). Here the CDR3 reads CSANGQNNEQFF. In DNA form, the CDR3 reads TGCAGTGCGAATGGACAGAACAATGAGCAGTTCTTC.

This clonotype was detected only a few times. This rearrangement joins TRBV27 to TRBJ2-5; D gene unclear. Germline values: CDR1 MNHEY, CDR2 SMNVEV (reference sequence). Trimming shortened V by 6 bases and J by 0 bases, and 8 bases separated the two germline ends. This CDR3 is built from 13 residues. The CDR3 nucleotides read TGTGCCAGCAGAGTGCGATACCAAGAGACCCAGTACTTC. Residues: CASRVRYQETQYF.

This chain connects TRBV11-2 to TRBJ1-6, with 10 bases that match TRBD1. The germline V gene has CDR1 SGHAT and CDR2 FQNNGV. V trimming: 5 bases; J trimming: 0 bases; junction bases outside the gene matches: 7. The CDR3 is 18 residues long. The chain's CDR3 is CASSPGTGASSYNSPLHF. CDR3 nucleotide sequence: TGTGCCAGCAGCCCGGGGACAGGGGCTAGCTCCTATAATTCACCCCTCCACTTT.

This chain uses TRBV12-3 or TRBV12-4 with TRBJ2-5; 10 bases are a match to TRBD1. The CDR3 has 15 residues. J lost 5 bases, V lost 6 bases, and 9 bases had no gene match. The DNA of the CDR3 is TGTGCCAGCAGACGGCGACAGGGGGCTCCGGAGACCCAGTACTTC. Encoded protein: CASRRRQGAPETQYF.

This clonotype turned up a few times. J is TRBJ2-3 and V is TRBV10-3; 9 bases fit TRBD2. The CDR3 is 15 amino acids. Germline values: CDR1 ENHRY, CDR2 SYGVKD. The J segment lost 5 bases and the V segment lost 7 bases, leaving 10 bases of the junction unmatched. CDR3 sequence reads: CAIKGTSLRQDTQYF. DNA of the CDR3: TGTGCCATCAAGGGGACTAGCCTAAGGCAAGATACGCAGTATTTT.